This TCR beta chain was observed in a study of vaccination and CD4 T cells after COVID-19. The treatment: roughly 10-day PBMC culture with coronavirus spike peptide pools or control peptides (ViraFEST assay). It was before the COVID-19 pandemic (2011-2018) that the unexposed donor's CD4+ T cells were collected. ViraFEST enlarged antigen-specific T cell populations with peptide pools and afterwards sequenced TCRs. As cell numbers allowed, unexposed-donor CD4+ T cells faced SARS-CoV-2 S/N and four cold-coronavirus spikes. A remark on this clonotype: The target antigen is unknown.

CDR3 length equals 15 residues. Per the germline V gene, CDR1 is SGHTA and CDR2 is FQGTGA. The ends lost 2 bases at V and 5 bases at J; junction bases unmatched: 6. Once obtained from cultured CD4+ T cells, the DNA was sequenced using the Oncomine TCR Beta short-read assay. Via MiXCR, TCRdb re-called the PCR reads, giving one row per CDR3 protein. This table holds 7,500 to 10,000 distinct CDR3 sequences, 36% found once. Sequencing was performed on CD4+ T cells from blood, cultured in vitro. The chain recombines TRBV7-3 with TRBJ1-1, with 9 bases that match TRBD1. The source is a human donor in good health. The CDR3 nucleotides are TGTGCCAGCAGCTTATCGGGACAGGGTACGACTGAAGCTTTCTTT. The encoded protein is CASSLSGQGTTEAFF.